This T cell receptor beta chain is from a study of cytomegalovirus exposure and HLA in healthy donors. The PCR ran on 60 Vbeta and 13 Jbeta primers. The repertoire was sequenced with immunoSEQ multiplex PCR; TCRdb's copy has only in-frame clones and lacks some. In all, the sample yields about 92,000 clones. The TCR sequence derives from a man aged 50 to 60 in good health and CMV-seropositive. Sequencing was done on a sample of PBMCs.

The DNA for the CDR3 is TGTGCCAGTAGTATAGGAGAAAGCTATAGCAATCAGCCCCAGCATTTT. Translating gives CASSIGESYSNQPQHF. The chain links TRBV19 to TRBJ1-5; D is ambiguous. Trimming stripped 1 base from V and 0 bases from J, with 10 bases between. Germline V gene lookup returns CDR1 LNHDA and CDR2 SQIVND (reference sequence). This CDR3 comprises 16 residues. Drawing the rest from reference TRBV19 and TRBJ1-5, the complete variable domain is DGGITQSPKYLFRKEGQNVTLSCEQNLNHDAMYWYRQDPGQGLRLIYYSQIVNDFQKGDIAEGYSVSREKKESFPLTVTSAQKNPTAFYLCASSIGESYSNQPQHFGDGTRLSIL.